Ten or more counts support the clone carrying this T cell receptor beta chain. What it binds is unknown. One junction end does not reproduce the germline sequence, and a read error may be involved. Germline V CDR1 and CDR2: SGHAT, FQNNGV. This CDR3 contains 13 residues. Via MiXCR, TCRdb re-called the 5' RACE reads, giving one row per CDR3 protein. Of fewer than 110,000 distinct CDR3 sequences in the sample, approximately 11% were seen once. These data originate in a study of neurological immune-mediated disorders. Points from the study as a whole: There were no CDR3 amino acid sequences shared by expanded clones across subjects, a result suggesting private repertoires in all groups.

Indicated time point: longitudinal time-point 3. Sequencing was carried out using PBMCs. This clonotype was obtained from a female donor with HTLV-1-associated myelopathy (HAM/TSP). The V and J genes are TRBV11-2 and TRBJ2-1; tentative D call: TRBD1 (6 bases). The CDR3 DNA reads TGTGCCAGCAGCTTAGGGGACGACAGGTTAATCTCCTTC. This codes for CASSLGDDRLISF.